These 6 T cell receptor beta chains originate from one sample sequenced in a study of blood T cell repertoires in COVID-19. The data were produced by immunoSEQ multiplex PCR, yet TCRdb's version contains in-frame clones alone and is incomplete. The table lists about 180,000 clones, 75% to 90% of them singletons, with 6.5% to 8.5% in the top ten. What was sequenced was peripheral blood. Every receptor here comes from a woman aged 40 to 49 with COVID-19, enrolled during active disease.

This clone was recorded only once. This chain connects TRBV27 to TRBJ1-5; no definite D call. The CDR3 contains 14 residues. Trimming left V 5 bases short and J 2 bases short, with 10 bases between. Germline V lookup: CDR1 MNHEY, CDR2 SMNVEV (reference sequence). CDR3 amino acids: CASSGGWRNQPQHF. In nucleotides, the CDR3 is TGTGCCAGCAGTGGAGGGTGGCGCAATCAGCCCCAGCATTTT.

The chain employs TRBV11-3 and TRBJ2-7; 7 bases are shared with TRBD2. The germline V gene encodes CDR1 SGHNT and CDR2 YENEEA. The CDR3 has 14 amino acids. Germline trimming cut 5 bases from V and 0 bases from J; bases unmatched to any gene: 4. In DNA, the CDR3 is TGTGCCAGCAGCCCCACTAGCGCCTCCTACGAGCAGTACTTC. It encodes CASSPTSASYEQYF.

This chain uses TRBV19 with TRBJ1-1, with TRBD1 as a possible D gene (5 bases). The V end lost 5 bases, the J end lost 6 bases, and 10 bases lay between the germline ends. The V gene's germline CDR1 is LNHDA and CDR2 SQIVND (reference sequence). The CDR3 is 12 amino acids. The chain's CDR3 is CASSFQGAEAFF. The CDR3 DNA reads TGTGCCAGTAGTTTTCAGGGCGCTGAAGCTTTCTTT.

CDR3: CASSPPLAGESSYNEQFF. The CDR3 nucleotides read TGTGCCAGCAGCCCGCCTCTAGCGGGAGAGTCCTCCTACAATGAGCAGTTCTTC. The gene calls are TRBV11-3 and TRBJ2-1; 10 bases match TRBD2. The CDR3 extends over 18 amino acids. Germline lookup yields CDR1 SGHNT and CDR2 YENEEA. The V segment lost 5 bases and the J segment 0 bases; nucleotides outside the gene matches: 10.

The chain is built from TRBV14 and TRBJ1-2; the match to TRBD1 covers 7 bases. This CDR3 is built from 12 residues. Losses at the gene ends were 5 bases for V and 4 bases for J; bases not matched to a gene: 1. Germline loops: CDR1 SGHDN, CDR2 FVKESK. The chain's CDR3 is CASSRQGYGYTF. The CDR3 nucleotides read TGTGCCAGCAGCAGACAGGGCTATGGCTACACCTTC.

This clone was detected only a few times. The chain carries TRBV5-1 and TRBJ1-6; D call uncertain. The V end was cut by 2 bases, the J end by 10 bases, with 10 bases between. CDR1 SGHRS and CDR2 YFSETQ come from the germline V gene. The CDR3 totals 13 residues. The CDR3 region is CASSLRESSPLHF. The DNA of the CDR3 is TGCGCCAGCAGCTTACGGGAGTCCTCACCCCTCCACTTT.